Below, 10 T cell receptor beta chains from the same sample are listed, as sequenced in a study of T cells in Graves' hyperthyroidism and ophthalmopathy. Amplification of TCR beta CDR3 regions was performed using RNA transcripts as template. Using the HTBI primer set, a first-round RT-PCR was run on the TCR CDR3. Each CDR3 protein gets one entry after TCRdb re-called the multiplex PCR reads with MiXCR. Of 450,000 to 700,000 distinct CDR3 sequences in the sample, about 45% are singletons; the top ten hold more than 7.5%. Sequencing was carried out using peripheral blood or thyroid tissue (not recorded which). All receptors come from a woman in her late teens or twenties with Graves' hyperthyroidism.

As to this clonotype: This could be a read error, since a much larger clone is one nucleotide away. The J gene is TRBJ1-5, the V gene TRBV10-3; D gene unclear. CDR1 is ENHRY and CDR2 is SYGVKD in the germline V gene. The CDR3 contains 14 residues. The DNA of the CDR3 is TGCAGTGCTAGATCGGAGTATAGCAATCAGCCCCGGCATTTT. Its translation: CSARSEYSNQPRHF.

The chain carries TRBV20-1 and TRBJ1-4; weak D call: TRBD1 (5 bases). There are 14 residues in the CDR3. V was trimmed by 3 bases and J by 8 bases, leaving 16 bases between them. Germline V lookup: CDR1 DFQATT, CDR2 SNEGSKA (reference sequence). The CDR3 nucleotides are TGCAGTGCTAGCTCTGCAGGGTCTGGAGAAAAACTGTTTTTT. It specifies CSASSAGSGEKLFF.

Points on this clonotype: The conserved final phenylalanine or tryptophan is absent from the CDR3, which likely points to a read error. Because the CDR3's place on the DNA is in doubt, the DNA is left out and the CDR3 is given as listed by TCRdb. The rearrangement uses TRBV6-6 and TRBJ1-5; the table's TRBD1 call for D was not verified on the DNA. Germline V CDR1 and CDR2: MNHNY, SVGAGI (reference sequence). The CDR3 region is 8 residues in length, termini included. CDR3 amino acids: CASSKRDR.

The V and J genes are TRBV4-2 and TRBJ1-2; D unresolved. This CDR3 region has 16 residues. The V and J ends lost 2 bases and 4 bases respectively, with 17 bases between them. Germline CDR1 and CDR2: LGHNA and YNFKEQ. The CDR3 DNA sequence: TGTGCCAGCAGCCAAATTGAAGTCGGGGTGGGCTATGGCTACACCTTC. As protein: CASSQIEVGVGYGYTF.

The V gene is TRBV6-1, the J gene TRBJ2-3; 9 bases fit TRBD1. Germline V lookup: CDR1 MNHNS, CDR2 SASEGT. The ends lost 3 bases at V and 1 base at J; junction bases unmatched: 2. The CDR3 runs 15 residues. The DNA of the CDR3 is TGTGCCAGCAGTGATTGGGACAGGGGCACAGATACGCAGTATTTT. Amino acid sequence: CASSDWDRGTDTQYF.

V is TRBV24-1 and J is TRBJ2-1; TRBD2 agrees at 10 bases. CDR3 length: 16 amino acids. Trimming at V came to 5 bases and at J to 1 base, leaving 4 bases not matched to a gene. Germline-derived CDR1 and CDR2 are KGHDR and SFDVKD. The CDR3, as DNA: TGTGCCACCAGTGCCTTGACTAGCGGGTCCTACAATGAGCAGTTCTTC. Translated, it gives CATSALTSGSYNEQFF.

The J gene is TRBJ1-1, the V gene TRBV7-2; 8 bases fit TRBD1. CDR3 length equals 16 residues. Trimming took 5 bases from V and 1 from J; bases not matched to a gene: 9. CDR1 is SGHTA, CDR2 FQGNSA, per germline. CDR3 nucleotides: TGTGCCAGCAGCAGCGCGGATCAGGGGGCGAACACTGAAGCTTTCTTT. The encoded protein is CASSSADQGANTEAFF.

This clonotype showed up many times. The chain has TRBV29-1 and TRBJ2-7, with D possibly matching TRBD2 (6 bases). The germline V gene encodes CDR1 SQVTM and CDR2 ANQGSEA. V lost 5 bases to trimming and J lost 1 base, with 18 bases between them. This CDR3 has 15 amino acids. CDR3 DNA: TGCAGCGTTTCTTATCCGGGACTCCTGTCCTACGAGCAGTACTTC. It specifies CSVSYPGLLSYEQYF.

This chain connects TRBV6-6 to TRBJ2-7; D is possibly TRBD2 (5 bases). This CDR3 has 15 residues. The V gene's germline CDR1 is MNHNY and CDR2 SVGAGI (reference sequence). Trimming removed 2 bases at V and 3 bases at J, with 14 bases between. The CDR3 loop reads CASSYGSGGYYEQYF. CDR3 coding DNA: TGTGCCAGCAGTTACGGGTCAGGAGGTTACTACGAGCAGTACTTC.

The rearrangement uses TRBV7-6 and TRBJ1-2; the D gene is possibly TRBD1 (6 bases). The CDR3 spans 15 residues. V gave up 6 bases and J gave up 2 bases, with 16 bases separating them. CDR1 and CDR2 (germline): SGHVS, FNYEAQ. CDR3 in amino acids: CASSSVPGTNYGYTF. CDR3 coding DNA: TGTGCCAGCAGTTCCGTGCCCGGGACAAACTATGGCTACACCTTC. Filled out from reference TRBV7-6 and TRBJ1-2, the complete variable domain reads GAGVSQSPRYKVTKRGQDVALRCDPISGHVSLYWYRQALGQGPEFLTYFNYEAQQDKSGLPNDRFSAERPEGSISTLTIQRTEQRDSAMYRCASSSVPGTNYGYTFGSGTRLTVV.